Shown below are 29 T cell receptor beta chains from a single sample sequenced in a study of graft-versus-host responses after intestinal transplantation. Produced via immunoSEQ multiplex PCR; TCRdb's table is partial and in-frame only. The sample carries tens of thousands of clones, 85% to 95% recorded once. The antigens these receptors bind are not known. The starting material was unstimulated CD8+ T cells sorted from spleen or lymph node cells, obtained before intestinal transplant. The receptor set was obtained from a human donor who received an intestinal transplant.

The chain employs TRBV5-6 and TRBJ1-2; TRBD1 might be the D (6 bases). There are 15 residues in the CDR3. From germline, CDR1 is SGHDT and CDR2 YYEEEE. Trimming removed 4 bases from V and 3 bases from J, with 16 bases in between. The CDR3 loop is CASSPGGGDYYGYTF. CDR3 DNA: TGTGCCAGCAGCCCCGGAGGGGGGGACTACTATGGCTACACCTTC.

The chain recombines TRBV5-8 with TRBJ2-3; the D is unclear. Germline V gene data show CDR1 as SGHTS and CDR2 as YDEGEE. The CDR3 covers 12 residues. The V gene lost 10 bases and the J gene lost 2 bases, with 11 bases spanning the gap. CDR3 in DNA: TGTGCCCTGGGGATCCCCACAGATACGCAGTATTTT. This translates into CALGIPTDTQYF.

This rearrangement joins TRBV7-9 to TRBJ2-5; 8 nucleotides match TRBD1. The DNA end is more similar to TRBJ2-7, so the J call may be wrong. CDR1 is SEHNR, CDR2 FQNEAQ, per germline (reference sequence). The CDR3 sequence is 14 residues long. CDR3 sequence (DNA): TGTGCCAGCAGCGCGCGGGACAGGAGCTACGAGCAGTACTTC. Translated, it gives CASSARDRSYEQYF.

V gene TRBV27 combines with J gene TRBJ2-7, with 9 positions matching TRBD1. Germline loops: CDR1 MNHEY, CDR2 SMNVEV (reference sequence). V shed 3 bases and J 3 bases; nucleotides not matched to a gene: 15. This CDR3 is 18 amino acids long. CDR3 sequence reads: CASSFWGQGPYLYYEQYF. CDR3 DNA: TGTGCCAGCAGTTTTTGGGGACAGGGACCCTATCTTTACTACGAGCAGTACTTC.

V and J are TRBV7-6 and TRBJ2-1; perhaps TRBD2 as D (5 bases). The CDR3 extends over 17 amino acids. V lost 2 bases, J lost 6 bases, and 20 bases lay in between. Germline loops: CDR1 SGHVS, CDR2 FNYEAQ. The CDR3 nucleotides are TGTGCCAGCAGCTTACATTCGGCGGGTTTAGCCCCCAATGAGCAGTTCTTC. Its translation is CASSLHSAGLAPNEQFF.

This chain connects TRBV7-9 to TRBJ2-1, with 9 bases lining up with TRBD2. The CDR3 sequence is 17 residues long. Germline-derived CDR1 and CDR2 are SEHNR and FQNEAQ (reference sequence). J gave up 6 bases and V 2 bases, and 11 bases lay outside the gene matches. CDR3 region: CASSLRPGREGTNEQFF. The CDR3 DNA sequence: TGTGCCAGCAGCTTACGTCCAGGGCGGGAGGGAACCAATGAGCAGTTCTTC.

The chain has TRBV5-1 and TRBJ2-2; 8 bases align to TRBD2. This CDR3 is 15 amino acids long. From germline, CDR1 is SGHRS and CDR2 YFSETQ. V lost 4 bases and J lost 6; bases outside the gene matches: 8. The CDR3 region is CASSPGLVIAGELFF. In DNA form, the CDR3 reads TGCGCCAGCAGCCCGGGACTAGTAATCGCCGGGGAGCTGTTTTTT. Supplemented by reference TRBV5-1 and TRBJ2-2, the full variable domain reads KAGVTQTPRYLIKTRGQQVTLSCSPISGHRSVSWYQQTPGQGLQFLFEYFSETQRNKGNFPGRFSGRQFSNSRSEMNVSTLELGDSALYLCASSPGLVIAGELFFGEGSRLTVL.

The chain recombines TRBV28 with TRBJ2-3; D might be TRBD2 (5 bases). V lost 8 bases to trimming and J lost 1 base, with 19 bases between them. From germline, CDR1 is MDHEN and CDR2 SYDVKM. This CDR3 is built from 16 residues. CDR3 amino acids: CASLTVGWGGTDTQYF. In DNA, the CDR3 is TGTGCCAGCCTTACAGTAGGGTGGGGAGGCACAGATACGCAGTATTTT.

Written as DNA, the CDR3 is TGTGCCAGCAGCTTGATCAGGGCGGTTACCGGGGAGCTGTTTTTT. It codes for CASSLIRAVTGELFF. This chain links TRBV5-6 with TRBJ2-2; the D gene is possibly TRBD1 (5 bases). Trimming shortened V by 1 base and J by 5 bases, and 12 bases separated the two germline ends. Germline V gene data show CDR1 as SGHDT and CDR2 as YYEEEE. The CDR3 covers 15 residues. Based on the CDR3 plus reference TRBV5-6 and TRBJ2-2, the full variable domain is DAGVTQSPTHLIKTRGQQVTLRCSPKSGHDTVSWYQQALGQGPQFIFQYYEEEERQRGNFPDRFSGHQFPNYSSELNVNALLLGDSALYLCASSLIRAVTGELFFGEGSRLTVL.

The gene calls are TRBV11-3 and TRBJ2-1; 9 nucleotides agree with TRBD2. The CDR3 covers 14 residues. Germline CDR1 is SGHNT and CDR2 is YENEEA. V lost 5 bases and J lost 10; bases outside the gene matches: 9. Here the CDR3 reads CASSPIAGAGEQFF. The CDR3 DNA reads TGTGCCAGCAGCCCGATAGCGGGAGCGGGGGAGCAGTTCTTC.

The chain joins TRBV28 to TRBJ2-1, with D uncertain. V shed 4 bases and J shed 7 bases, with 14 bases lying between them. This CDR3 is built from 14 residues. CDR1 MDHEN and CDR2 SYDVKM come from the germline V gene. The CDR3 here is CASSCLVGTNEQFF. In DNA form, the CDR3 reads TGTGCCAGCAGTTGCCTGGTAGGAACGAATGAGCAGTTCTTC.

The chain combines TRBV7-8 with TRBJ2-7; the D gene is possibly TRBD1 (5 bases). The ends were cut back, 0 bases at V and 2 bases at J, with 11 bases in the middle. CDR1 is SGHVS, CDR2 FQNEAQ, per germline. CDR3 length equals 15 residues. This chain's CDR3 is CASSLASDRAYEQYF. The CDR3 region has the DNA TGTGCCAGCAGCTTAGCGTCCGACAGAGCCTACGAGCAGTACTTC.

The rearrangement uses TRBV6-1 and TRBJ2-7; TRBD2 might be the D (5 bases). This CDR3 region has 13 residues. Between the trimmed V and J ends, which lost 3 bases and 3 bases, there was a span of 9 bases. The germline V gene has CDR1 MNHNS and CDR2 SASEGT. The CDR3 sequence is CASSEDGLYEQYF. The CDR3 nucleotides read TGTGCCAGCAGTGAGGACGGACTCTACGAGCAGTACTTC.

The rearrangement uses TRBV2 and TRBJ2-7, with 10 bases lining up with TRBD2. Germline trimming cut 7 bases from V and 3 bases from J; bases unmatched to any gene: 15. This CDR3 is built from 17 residues. From germline, CDR1 is SNHLY and CDR2 FYNNEI. CDR3 sequence (DNA): TGTGCCAGCAATGTCAGGGGGCCTAGCGGGAGCAACTACGAGCAGTACTTC. Translation gives CASNVRGPSGSNYEQYF.

The chain uses TRBV4-1 and TRBJ2-2, with D maybe TRBD2 (6 bases). The CDR3 length is 16 residues. Trimming shortened V by 3 bases and J by 5 bases, and 16 bases separated the two germline ends. CDR1 is MGHRA and CDR2 is YSYEKL in the germline V gene. CDR3 sequence (DNA): TGCGCCAGCAGCCAGCTCCTTCGACTAGTAACCGGGGAGCTGTTTTTT. This encodes CASSQLLRLVTGELFF.

The chain carries TRBV7-2 and TRBJ2-7; 7 nucleotides line up with TRBD1. Germline CDR1 is SGHTA and CDR2 is FQGNSA. The CDR3 covers 15 residues. The V and J ends lost 2 bases and 5 bases, in that order; junction bases with no gene match: 9. The DNA for the CDR3 is TGTGCCAGCAGCTTATGGGACAGCTTCAGAGACGAGCAGTACTTC. It is translated as CASSLWDSFRDEQYF. Using reference TRBV7-2 and TRBJ2-7 for the parts outside the CDR3, the full variable domain is GAGVSQSPSNKVTEKGKDVELRCDPISGHTALYWYRQSLGQGLEFLIYFQGNSAPDKSGLPSDRFSAERTGGSVSTLTIQRTQQEDSAVYLCASSLWDSFRDEQYFGPGTRLTVT.

The rearrangement uses TRBV5-1 and TRBJ1-6; unclear D gene. Germline CDR1 and CDR2: SGHRS and YFSETQ. V lost 5 bases, J lost 3 bases, and 12 bases lay in between. This CDR3 has 15 residues. The CDR3 here is CASRTWMHYNSPLHF. CDR3 DNA: TGCGCCAGCAGGACGTGGATGCACTATAATTCACCCCTCCACTTT.

The chain links TRBV7-6 to TRBJ2-5; D is possibly TRBD1 (6 bases). The germline V gene has CDR1 SGHVS and CDR2 FNYEAQ. The V and J ends lost 1 base and 11 bases respectively, with 11 bases between them. This CDR3 has 12 amino acids. Written as DNA, the CDR3 is TGTGCCAGCAGCTTAGGGGGGACATCGCAGTACTTC. This codes for CASSLGGTSQYF.

A note on this clone: The junction and the germline gene differ at one end; a read error may be behind it. The sample has other DNA sequences that encode this CDR3 too. This chain connects TRBV6-1 to TRBJ2-7, with D possibly TRBD1 on 5 matching bases. Per germline, CDR1 MNHNS and CDR2 SASEGT. This CDR3 contains 15 residues. The CDR3 here is CASSEYPGQGYEQYF. The CDR3 DNA sequence: TGCGCCAGCAGTGAATACCCAGGGCAGGGCTACGAGCAGTACTTC.

The chain combines TRBV13 with TRBJ2-7; TRBD1 might be the D (6 bases). Germline V CDR1 and CDR2: PRHDT, FYEKMQ (reference sequence). There are 14 residues in the CDR3. With 6 bases removed from V and 7 bases from J, the gap between germline ends came to 19 bases. CDR3 bases: TGTGCCAGCAGTTCCCAGGGGTGGAACGGTGAGCAGTACTTC. Its translation is CASSSQGWNGEQYF.

The chain employs TRBV5-1 and TRBJ2-7; 10 nucleotides line up with TRBD2. After removal of 2 bases from V and 1 base from J, the junction contained 6 bases not matched to a gene. Germline assignment: CDR1 SGHRS and CDR2 YFSETQ. There are 16 residues in the CDR3. The CDR3, as DNA: TGCGCCAGCAGCTTTGATCCGACTAGCGGGTCCTACGAGCAGTACTTC. Amino acids: CASSFDPTSGSYEQYF.

The chain employs TRBV10-3 and TRBJ1-5; D is undetermined. CDR3 length: 12 residues. V dropped 6 bases and J dropped 2 bases, with 5 bases sitting between them. Germline CDR1 and CDR2: ENHRY and SYGVKD. The DNA for the CDR3 is TGTGCCATCAGGGGCGGCAATCAGCCCCAGCATTTT. Residues: CAIRGGNQPQHF.

This chain connects TRBV6-6 to TRBJ1-5; TRBD1 is a possible D gene (5 bases). Trimming removed 6 bases from V and 0 bases from J, with 12 bases in between. The CDR3 sequence is 15 residues long. CDR1 is MNHNY, CDR2 SVGAGI, per germline (reference sequence). The CDR3 sequence: CASSPGHFSNQPQHF. For the CDR3, the DNA is TGTGCCAGCAGCCCCGGACACTTTAGCAATCAGCCCCAGCATTTT.

This chain joins TRBV5-1 and TRBJ2-1, with D perhaps TRBD2 (5 bases). The ends were cut back, 4 bases at V and 1 base at J, with 15 bases in the middle. This CDR3 spans 16 amino acids. Germline assignment: CDR1 SGHRS and CDR2 YFSETQ. The CDR3 region has the DNA TGCGCCAGCAGCCTACTAGGAGACTGGTCCTACAATGAGCAGTTCTTC. It yields the protein CASSLLGDWSYNEQFF.

The V and J genes are TRBV11-2 and TRBJ1-3; 9 bases are shared with TRBD1. The CDR3 consists of 16 residues. The germline gives CDR1 SGHAT, CDR2 FQNNGV. The V and J ends lost 3 bases and 3 bases, in that order; junction bases with no gene match: 6. CDR3 region: CASSFLTGGVGNTIYF. In DNA, the CDR3 is TGTGCCAGCAGCTTCCTAACAGGGGGCGTTGGAAACACCATATATTTT.

The chain has TRBV28 and TRBJ2-4, with D possibly being TRBD2 (6 bases). This CDR3 comprises 15 residues. Germline values: CDR1 MDHEN, CDR2 SYDVKM. V was trimmed by 11 bases and J by 4 bases, leaving 21 bases between them. The CDR3 DNA follows: TGTGCCGCGGGAAAGGCTATCGCCGGGAAAAACATTCAGTACTTC. It translates to CAAGKAIAGKNIQYF.

The chain couples TRBV4-1 to TRBJ2-3, with TRBD2 matching over 9 bases. V gave up 0 bases and J gave up 0 bases; unmatched junction bases: 10. CDR3 size: 19 residues. CDR1 is MGHRA and CDR2 is YSYEKL in the germline V gene. Here the CDR3 DNA reads TGCGCCAGCAGCCAAGATTTCCTAGCGGGAACGCCTAGCACAGATACGCAGTATTTT. As protein: CASSQDFLAGTPSTDTQYF.

The V and J genes are TRBV7-9 and TRBJ2-7; TRBD2 matches at 7 bases. The germline V gene has CDR1 SEHNR and CDR2 FQNEAQ (reference sequence). Trimming took 5 bases from V and 11 from J; bases not matched to a gene: 15. The CDR3 runs 14 residues. The CDR3 DNA sequence: TGTGCCAGCAGCCCCCGGGAGGTTTTGGACGGGGAGTACTTC. Amino acids: CASSPREVLDGEYF.

The chain carries TRBV7-3 and TRBJ2-1; 13 nucleotides agree with TRBD2. The germline CDR1 and CDR2 sequences are SGHTA and FQGTGA. The CDR3 contains 15 residues. J lost 4 bases, V lost 5 bases, and 2 bases had no gene match. The CDR3 DNA follows: TGTGCCAGCAGCCAACTAGCGGGAGGGTACAATGAGCAGTTCTTC. The encoded protein is CASSQLAGGYNEQFF.